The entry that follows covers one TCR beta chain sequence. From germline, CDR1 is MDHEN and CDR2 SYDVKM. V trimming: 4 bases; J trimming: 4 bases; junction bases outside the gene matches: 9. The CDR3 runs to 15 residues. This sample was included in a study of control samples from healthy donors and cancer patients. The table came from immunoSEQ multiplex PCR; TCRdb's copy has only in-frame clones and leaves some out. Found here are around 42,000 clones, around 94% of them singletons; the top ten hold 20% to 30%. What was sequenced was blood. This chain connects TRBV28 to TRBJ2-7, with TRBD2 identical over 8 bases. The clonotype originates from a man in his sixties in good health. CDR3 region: CASSSRAGVRYEQYF. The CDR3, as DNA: TGTGCCAGCAGTTCCCGAGCGGGAGTCAGGTACGAGCAGTACTTC. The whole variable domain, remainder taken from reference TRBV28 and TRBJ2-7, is DVKVTQSSRYLVKRTGEKVFLECVQDMDHENMFWYRQDPGLGLRLIYFSYDVKMKEKGDIPEGYSVSREKKERFSLILESASTNQTSMYLCASSSRAGVRYEQYFGPGTRLTVT.